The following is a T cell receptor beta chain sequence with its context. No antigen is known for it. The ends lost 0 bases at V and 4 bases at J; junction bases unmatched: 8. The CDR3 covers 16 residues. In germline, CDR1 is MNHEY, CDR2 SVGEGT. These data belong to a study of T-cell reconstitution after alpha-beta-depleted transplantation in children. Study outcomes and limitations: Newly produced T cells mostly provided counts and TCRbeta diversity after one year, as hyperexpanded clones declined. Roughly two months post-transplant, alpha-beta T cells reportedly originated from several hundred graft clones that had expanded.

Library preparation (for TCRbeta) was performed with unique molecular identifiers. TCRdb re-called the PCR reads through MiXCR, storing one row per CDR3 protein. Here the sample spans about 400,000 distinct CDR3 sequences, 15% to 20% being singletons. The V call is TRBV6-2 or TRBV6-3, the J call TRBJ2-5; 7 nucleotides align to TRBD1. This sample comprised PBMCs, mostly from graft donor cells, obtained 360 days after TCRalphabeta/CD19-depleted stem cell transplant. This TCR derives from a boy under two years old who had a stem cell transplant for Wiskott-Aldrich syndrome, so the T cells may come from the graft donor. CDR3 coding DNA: TGTGCCAGCAGTTACTCGGACAGGCGAGGGAGAGAGACCCAGTACTTC. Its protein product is CASSYSDRRGRETQYF.